This TCR beta chain derives from a study of T cell responses to AZD1222 COVID-19 vaccine. Assay used: immunoSEQ multiplex PCR; TCRdb lists only in-frame clones, some missing. Of about 150,000 clones listed, about 93% are singletons. The CDR3 consists of 15 residues. With 1 base removed from V and 3 bases from J, the gap between germline ends came to 10 bases. From germline, CDR1 is SNHLY and CDR2 FYNNEI. The clonotype comes from an adult who received the AZD1222 COVID-19 vaccine. The chain joins TRBV2 to TRBJ1-5; D unresolved. This specimen consisted of peripheral blood, obtained 28 days after the second AZD1222 dose. The CDR3 loop is CASSEGQLPNQPQHF. The CDR3 coding sequence is TGTGCCAGCAGTGAAGGACAACTCCCCAATCAGCCCCAGCATTTT.